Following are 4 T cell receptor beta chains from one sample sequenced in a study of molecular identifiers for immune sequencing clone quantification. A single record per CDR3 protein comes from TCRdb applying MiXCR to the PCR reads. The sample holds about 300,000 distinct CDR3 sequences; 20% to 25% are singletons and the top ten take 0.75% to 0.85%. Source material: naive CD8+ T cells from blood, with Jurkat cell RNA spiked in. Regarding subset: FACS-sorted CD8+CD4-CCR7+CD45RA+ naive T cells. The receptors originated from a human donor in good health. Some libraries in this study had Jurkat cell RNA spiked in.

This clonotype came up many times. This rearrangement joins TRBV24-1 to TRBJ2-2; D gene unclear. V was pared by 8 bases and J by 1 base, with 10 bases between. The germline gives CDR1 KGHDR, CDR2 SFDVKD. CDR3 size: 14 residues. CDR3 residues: CATTAAGNTGELFF. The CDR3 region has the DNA TGTGCCACCACCGCGGCAGGGAACACCGGGGAGCTGTTTTTT.

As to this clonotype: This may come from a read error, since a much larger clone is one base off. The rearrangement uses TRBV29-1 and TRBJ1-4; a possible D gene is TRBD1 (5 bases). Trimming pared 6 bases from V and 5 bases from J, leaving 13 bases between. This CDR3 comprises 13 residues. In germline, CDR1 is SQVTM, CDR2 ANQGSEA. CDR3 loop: CSVGGGDNEKLFF. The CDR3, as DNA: TGCAGCGTGGGTGGGGGAGACAATGAAAAACTGTTTTTT.

CDR3: CASSQVGQGAGEQYF. DNA for the CDR3: TGCGCCAGCAGCCAAGTGGGACAGGGGGCGGGTGAGCAGTACTTC. This sequence joins TRBV4-1 and TRBJ2-7, with 12 bases matching TRBD1. The junction had 5 bases not matched to a gene; V was cut back by 1 base and J by 7 bases. Looked up from germline, CDR1 is MGHRA and CDR2 is YSYEKL. The CDR3 runs to 15 residues.

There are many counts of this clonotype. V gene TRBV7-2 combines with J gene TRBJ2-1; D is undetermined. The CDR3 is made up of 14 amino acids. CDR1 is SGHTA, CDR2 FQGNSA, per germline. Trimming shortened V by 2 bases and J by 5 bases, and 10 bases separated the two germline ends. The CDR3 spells CASSLWLTDNEQFF. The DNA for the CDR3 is TGTGCCAGCAGCTTATGGTTAACAGACAATGAGCAGTTCTTC.